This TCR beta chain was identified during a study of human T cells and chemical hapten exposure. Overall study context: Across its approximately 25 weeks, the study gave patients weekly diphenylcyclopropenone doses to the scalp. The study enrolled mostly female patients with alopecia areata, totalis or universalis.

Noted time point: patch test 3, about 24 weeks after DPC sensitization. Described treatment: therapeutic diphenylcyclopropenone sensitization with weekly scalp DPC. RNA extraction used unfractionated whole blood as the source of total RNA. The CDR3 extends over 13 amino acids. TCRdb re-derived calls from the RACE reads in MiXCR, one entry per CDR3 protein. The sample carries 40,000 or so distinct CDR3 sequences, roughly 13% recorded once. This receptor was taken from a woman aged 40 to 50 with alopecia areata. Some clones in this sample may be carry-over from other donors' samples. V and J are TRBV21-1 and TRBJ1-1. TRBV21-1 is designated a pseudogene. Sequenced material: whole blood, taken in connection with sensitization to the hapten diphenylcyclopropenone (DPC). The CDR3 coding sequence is TGTGCCAGCAGCCACCATCAAAACACTGAAGCTTTCTTT. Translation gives CASSHHQNTEAFF.